The sequence of this T cell receptor (beta chain) was determined in a study of T-cell reconstitution after alpha-beta-depleted transplantation in children. General study points: Several hundred graft clones that had expanded were reportedly the source of alpha-beta T cells about two months after transplant. By one year post-transplant, T-cell counts and diversity largely arose from T cells that were newly produced.

During its preparation, the TCRbeta library received unique molecular identifiers. TCRdb itself ran the PCR reads through MiXCR, one entry per CDR3 protein. The sample lists approximately 120,000 distinct CDR3 sequences; roughly 10% were seen once. Germline loops: CDR1 SGHKS, CDR2 YYEKEE (reference sequence). This CDR3 contains 13 residues. The ends were cut back, 1 base at V and 2 bases at J, with 6 bases in the middle. As regards this clonotype: What it binds is not known.

This TCR came from a girl less than two years old who had a stem cell transplant for combined immunodeficiency, so the T cells may come from the graft donor. This rearrangement joins TRBV5-5 to TRBJ1-1; D ambiguous. The specimen was PBMCs, mostly from graft donor cells, collected 180 days after TCRalphabeta/CD19-depleted stem cell transplant. The CDR3 region is CASSLTANTEAFF. CDR3 nucleotide sequence: TGTGCCAGCAGCTTGACAGCCAACACTGAAGCTTTCTTT. Full variable domain (remainder filled in from reference TRBV5-5 and TRBJ1-1): DAGVTQSPTHLIKTRGQQVTLRCSPISGHKSVSWYQQVLGQGPQFIFQYYEKEERGRGNFPDRFSARQFPNYSSELNVNALLLGDSALYLCASSLTANTEAFFGQGTRLTVV.